Listed below are T cell receptor beta chains from one sample, sequenced in a study of regulatory T cells in long-lasting Graves disease. From the multiplex PCR reads, TCRdb called clonotypes with MiXCR, one entry per CDR3 protein. The table has 450,000 to 600,000 distinct CDR3 sequences, around 15% seen once. Separately, the same data were catalogued under a study of T cells in Graves' hyperthyroidism and ophthalmopathy.

The sequencing here drew on peripheral blood mononuclear cells (PBMCs), taken at new diagnosis, from a patient treated with antithyroid drugs. Receptor source: a middle-aged man with Graves disease. Both conserved end residues are part of each CDR3. The D gene is left open where the match is weak. Size is stated for part of the rows, as once, few or many counts, or as a class when the clone is expanded.

D	size	V	J	CDR3	DNA
-	-	TRBV7-8	TRBJ2-7	CASSLARTEFYEQYF	TGTGCCAGCAGCTTAGCGAGGACCGAGTTCTACGAGCAGTACTTC
-	few	TRBV7-3	TRBJ1-5	CASSLTPGTEPQHF	TGTGCCAGCAGCTTAACCCCAGGGACCGAGCCCCAGCATTTT
-	-	TRBV24-1	TRBJ1-5	CATSDPTGGNQPQHF	TGTGCCACCAGTGACCCGACAGGAGGCAATCAGCCCCAGCATTTT
-	few	TRBV5-6	TRBJ1-1	CASSSVQGRVGEAFF	TGTGCCAGCAGCTCGGTCCAGGGTCGGGTCGGTGAAGCTTTCTTT
-	many	TRBV3-1	TRBJ1-1	CASSQGVWAFF	TGTGCCAGCAGCCAAGGGGTCTGGGCTTTCTTT
-	few	TRBV7-6	TRBJ2-2	CASSLMVAGNTGELFF	TGTGCCAGCAGCTTAATGGTCGCGGGAAACACCGGGGAGCTGTTTTTT
TRBD2	-	TRBV20-1	TRBJ2-4	CSARGLAGHPGGNIQYF	TGCAGTGCTAGGGGACTAGCGGGACACCCGGGCGGAAACATTCAGTACTTC
TRBD2	-	TRBV10-2	TRBJ2-3	CASSESGSGNTDTQYF	TGCGCCAGCAGTGAGTCGGGTAGCGGGAACACAGATACGCAGTATTTT
-	few	TRBV2	TRBJ2-6	CASSLRGVARSGANVLTF	TGTGCCAGCAGTTTAAGGGGGGTAGCCCGATCTGGGGCCAACGTCCTGACTTTC
-	-	TRBV5-1	TRBJ2-7	CASSDPTGEQYF	TGCGCCAGCAGCGACCCCACTGGCGAGCAGTACTTC
-	few	TRBV19	TRBJ2-2	CASSIDQLAFSLVAGELFF	TGTGCCAGTAGTATAGACCAACTAGCTTTCTCGTTAGTCGCCGGGGAGCTGTTTTTT
-	many	TRBV6-1	TRBJ2-2	CASTPPVRVAGELFF	TGTGCCAGCACCCCGCCTGTAAGGGTCGCCGGGGAGCTGTTTTTT
TRBD2	many	TRBV12-3/TRBV12-4	TRBJ2-7	CASSLKVPLAGRSEQYF	TGTGCCAGCAGTTTAAAAGTCCCCCTAGCGGGTCGCTCCGAGCAGTACTTC
-	-	TRBV29-1	TRBJ2-5	CSVGYSQGTQYF	TGCAGCGTTGGGTACAGCCAAGGGACCCAGTACTTC
-	many	TRBV24-1	TRBJ2-7	CATSAAGFGEQYF	TGTGCCACCAGTGCTGCGGGGTTCGGCGAGCAGTACTTC
TRBD1	many	TRBV5-1	TRBJ2-1	CASSLGGTEYNEQFF	TGCGCCAGCAGCTTGGGAGGGACAGAATACAATGAGCAGTTCTTC
-	-	TRBV25-1	TRBJ1-2	CASSGQLNYGYTF	TGTGCCAGCAGTGGGCAGCTTAACTATGGCTACACCTTC
-	many	TRBV3-1	TRBJ2-7	CASSQDPGDAYEQYF	TGTGCCAGCAGCCAAGATCCGGGGGACGCGTACGAGCAGTACTTC
-	-	TRBV13	TRBJ2-5	CASSLVDEGATRETQYF	TGTGCCAGCAGCTTAGTTGATGAGGGCGCCACGCGCGAGACCCAGTACTTC
TRBD2	many	TRBV7-2	TRBJ2-5	CASSLVAGVPSETQYF	TGTGCCAGCAGCTTAGTAGCGGGAGTCCCATCGGAGACCCAGTACTTC
TRBD1	many	TRBV5-1	TRBJ2-1	CASSFRTGSSYNEQFF	TGCGCCAGCAGCTTTAGGACAGGGAGCTCCTACAATGAGCAGTTCTTC
-	-	TRBV27	TRBJ2-1	CASSGVSSYNEQFF	TGTGCCAGCAGTGGCGTCAGCTCCTACAATGAGCAGTTCTTC
-	few	TRBV4-1	TRBJ2-7	CASSQDLAITYEQYF	TGCGCCAGCAGCCAAGATCTAGCGATTACCTACGAGCAGTACTTC
TRBD2	-	TRBV6-1	TRBJ2-1	CASSQGLAGGEGYEQFF	TGTGCCAGCAGTCAAGGACTAGCGGGAGGGGAAGGGTATGAGCAGTTCTTC
TRBD2	many	TRBV28	TRBJ2-5	CASSLFTGLAGAETQYF	TGTGCCAGCAGTTTATTTACGGGACTAGCGGGAGCAGAGACCCAGTACTTC
TRBD2	few	TRBV30	TRBJ2-7	CAWDEGLAGVYEQYF	TGTGCCTGGGATGAAGGACTAGCGGGAGTCTACGAGCAGTACTTC
-	many	TRBV5-1	TRBJ1-4	CASSLAGGGEKLFF	TGCGCCAGCAGCTTGGCCGGAGGTGGAGAAAAACTGTTTTTT
TRBD2	many	TRBV7-9	TRBJ2-3	CASSLAGGLADTQYF	TGTGCCAGCAGCTTAGCGGGAGGGCTAGCAGATACGCAGTATTTT
-	many	TRBV30	TRBJ2-5	CAWSVQATQYF	TGTGCCTGGAGTGTACAGGCGACCCAGTACTTC
-	many	TRBV28	TRBJ2-1	CASLDQIRYEQFF	TGTGCCAGTCTGGACCAAATCAGATATGAGCAGTTCTTC
-	many	TRBV2	TRBJ2-7	CASSEWQGSYEQYF	TGTGCCAGCAGTGAATGGCAGGGAAGCTACGAGCAGTACTTC
-	many	TRBV20-1	TRBJ2-3	CSAHDSSTDTQYF	TGCAGTGCCCACGACTCCAGCACAGATACGCAGTATTTT
TRBD2	-	TRBV6-2/TRBV6-3	TRBJ2-1	CASTPGTSAHNEQFF	TGTGCCAGCACTCCAGGGACTAGCGCGCACAATGAGCAGTTCTTC
-	-	TRBV6-2/TRBV6-3	TRBJ2-7	CASSYSDSLYEQYF	TGTGCCAGCAGTTACTCGGACAGCCTCTACGAGCAGTACTTC
TRBD2	many	TRBV10-2	TRBJ2-1	CASSPGLGWDEQFF	TGCGCCAGCAGCCCGGGACTAGGTTGGGATGAGCAGTTCTTC
-	-	TRBV2	TRBJ2-2	CASMDRAPLGYANTGELFF	TGTGCCAGCATGGACCGGGCCCCCTTGGGTTACGCGAACACCGGGGAGCTGTTTTTT
TRBD1	-	TRBV24-1	TRBJ2-3	CATSDLDRAHTQYF	TGTGCCACCAGTGATTTGGACAGGGCACATACGCAGTATTTT
TRBD1	-	TRBV20-1	TRBJ2-7	CSARTGQRVYEQYF	TGCAGTGCTAGGACGGGACAGAGGGTCTACGAGCAGTACTTC
-	-	TRBV7-2	TRBJ2-7	CASSLQGSSFYEQYF	TGTGCCAGCAGCTTACAGGGGTCTAGCTTCTACGAGCAGTACTTC
TRBD2	-	TRBV5-1	TRBJ2-3	CASSLRAGGTDTQYF	TGCGCCAGCAGCTTACGAGCGGGAGGGACAGATACGCAGTATTTT
TRBD2	few	TRBV2	TRBJ2-7	CASSASSGRWYEQYF	TGTGCCAGCAGTGCCTCTAGCGGGAGGTGGTACGAGCAGTACTTC
-	many	TRBV2	TRBJ2-4	CASSERARENINIQYF	TGTGCCAGCAGTGAAAGGGCCAGGGAGAATATAAACATTCAGTACTTC